This is a list of T cell receptor beta chains from one sample in a study of blood T cell repertoires in COVID-19. TCRdb's table, derived via immunoSEQ multiplex PCR, lists solely in-frame clones and lacks some. The table records roughly 100,000 clones, around 80% of them present only once. Specimen: peripheral blood. Receptors originate from a woman aged 55-69 years with acute or convalescent COVID-19. Each CDR3 is given with its conserved first and last residue. A D gene is named only where the DNA matches it firmly. Clone size appears in some rows only: once, few, many, or a class for an expanded clone.

d_gene	v_gene	abundance	j_gene	CDR3aa	CDR3nt
.	TRBV27	.	TRBJ2-1	CASSPQNSYNEQFF	TGTGCCAGCAGCCCGCAGAATTCCTACAATGAGCAGTTCTTC
TRBD2	TRBV5-1	.	TRBJ2-3	CASSPGGLAGGRPDTQYF	TGCGCCAGCAGCCCTGGAGGCCTAGCGGGGGGCCGGCCAGATACGCAGTATTTT
TRBD2	TRBV7-9	.	TRBJ2-1	CASSLAPAGVEFF	TGTGCCAGCAGCTTAGCGCCTGCGGGAGTGGAGTTCTTC
.	TRBV2	.	TRBJ2-2	CASSYTDSNTGELFF	TGTGCCAGCAGTTACACCGATTCTAACACCGGGGAGCTGTTTTTT
.	TRBV6-5	.	TRBJ1-1	CASSPQGAEAFF	TGTGCCAGCAGTCCACAGGGCGCTGAAGCTTTCTTT
TRBD1	TRBV3-1/TRBV3-2	.	TRBJ1-2	CASSQARDSGYTF	TGTGCCAGCAGCCAAGCTCGGGACAGTGGCTACACCTTC
.	TRBV5-1	once	TRBJ2-7	CASSSSGLGYYEQYF	TGCGCCAGCAGCTCCTCGGGGTTGGGGTACTACGAGCAGTACTTC
TRBD1	TRBV28	.	TRBJ1-1	CASSPPTGENTEAFF	TGTGCCAGCAGTCCTCCGACAGGGGAAAACACTGAAGCTTTCTTT
TRBD1	TRBV19	once	TRBJ1-5	CASSTQSRQGGVEPQHF	TGTGCCAGTAGTACTCAGTCGAGACAGGGAGGTGTGGAGCCCCAGCATTTT
TRBD1	TRBV6-5	.	TRBJ1-1	CASRGTGGDTEAFF	TGTGCCAGCAGAGGGACAGGGGGTGATACTGAAGCTTTCTTT
.	TRBV7-8	.	TRBJ2-1	CASSSFPRSGLGYNEQFF	TGTGCCAGCAGCTCCTTCCCCCGTAGCGGTTTGGGCTACAATGAGCAGTTCTTC
.	TRBV9	.	TRBJ2-3	CASSRSLVNTDTQYF	TGTGCCAGCAGCCGGTCTCTAGTTAACACAGATACGCAGTATTTT
TRBD2	TRBV7-2	.	TRBJ2-1	CASSLGSGGASYNEQFF	TGTGCCAGCAGCTTAGGGAGCGGGGGGGCCTCCTACAATGAGCAGTTCTTC
TRBD2	TRBV5-1	once	TRBJ2-5	CASSLALTSGVKETQYF	TGCGCCAGCAGCTTGGCATTAACTAGCGGGGTTAAAGAGACCCAGTACTTC
TRBD1	TRBV25-1	.	TRBJ1-1	CASHGTGLRRTEAFF	TGTGCCAGCCACGGGACAGGCCTTCGGCGAACTGAAGCTTTCTTT
.	TRBV18	.	TRBJ1-6	CASTKTGIGGNSPLHF	TGTGCCAGCACCAAAACAGGGATAGGAGGAAATTCACCCCTCCACTTT
TRBD1	TRBV30	.	TRBJ1-6	CAWRQGNNSPLHF	TGTGCCTGGCGACAGGGGAATAATTCACCCCTCCACTTT
TRBD2	TRBV6-1	.	TRBJ2-7	CASSELAGGGRYEQYF	TGTGCCAGCAGTGAATTAGCGGGAGGTGGGCGGTACGAGCAGTACTTC
TRBD2	TRBV9	few	TRBJ2-1	CASRPLAGGLGEQFF	TGTGCCAGCAGGCCTCTAGCGGGGGGGCTGGGTGAGCAGTTCTTC
.	TRBV28	.	TRBJ2-7	CASSLGILGRARYEQYF	TGTGCCAGCAGTTTAGGCATTTTGGGCAGGGCCCGCTACGAGCAGTACTTC
.	TRBV28	.	TRBJ1-1	CASSHSEAFF	TGTGCCAGCAGTCACAGTGAAGCTTTCTTT
.	TRBV7-2	.	TRBJ1-2	CASSLVFTDGYTF	TGTGCCAGCAGCTTAGTATTTACAGATGGCTACACCTTC
TRBD2	TRBV28	.	TRBJ2-7	CASGAGTRTEQYF	TGTGCCAGCGGGGCCGGGACTAGGACCGAGCAGTACTTC
.	TRBV3-1/TRBV3-2	.	TRBJ2-7	CASSQGAGGYYEQYF	TGTGCCAGCAGCCAAGGGGCAGGGGGGTACTACGAGCAGTACTTC
.	TRBV28	.	TRBJ2-7	CASSFDRNRVMGDYEQYF	TGTGCCAGCAGTTTCGACAGGAACAGGGTGATGGGCGACTACGAGCAGTACTTC
TRBD1	TRBV4-2	.	TRBJ2-7	CASSLGEQGALAQYF	TGTGCCAGCAGCCTCGGGGAACAGGGGGCGTTGGCGCAGTACTTC
TRBD1	TRBV18	.	TRBJ2-1	CASSPPSDRAPFF	TGTGCCAGCTCACCTCCCTCGGACAGGGCCCCGTTCTTC
.	TRBV9	once	TRBJ1-2	CASSDPITPYRSPWGYTF	TGTGCCAGCAGCGATCCAATAACCCCATACAGGAGTCCATGGGGCTACACCTTC
.	TRBV5-1	.	TRBJ2-6	CASSLQGSSGANVLTF	TGCGCCAGCAGCTTGCAGGGGAGCTCTGGGGCCAACGTCCTGACTTTC
.	TRBV18	.	TRBJ2-1	CASSPPLRQGDNEQFF	TGTGCCAGCTCACCACCGTTACGGCAGGGCGACAATGAGCAGTTCTTC
TRBD2	TRBV6-2/TRBV6-3	.	TRBJ2-1	CASSKWTSGYNEQFF	TGTGCCAGCAGCAAATGGACTAGCGGCTACAATGAGCAGTTCTTC
TRBD1	TRBV2	.	TRBJ2-2	CASRQGGTGELFF	TGTGCCAGTAGACAGGGGGGCACCGGGGAGCTGTTTTTT
TRBD1	TRBV6-5	.	TRBJ1-5	CASSPYRGSNQPQHF	TGTGCCAGCAGTCCATACAGGGGTAGCAATCAGCCCCAGCATTTT
.	TRBV2	.	TRBJ1-1	CASSELANTEAFF	TGTGCCAGCAGTGAGTTGGCTAACACTGAAGCTTTCTTT
.	TRBV2	many	TRBJ1-4	CASSAGSTNEKLFF	TGTGCCAGCAGTGCAGGATCAACTAATGAAAAACTGTTTTTT
.	TRBV7-8	once	TRBJ2-7	CASSLRYEQYF	TGTGCCAGCAGCTTACGGTACGAGCAGTACTTC
TRBD1	TRBV19	.	TRBJ1-5	CASRGTGQHQPQHF	TGTGCCAGTAGGGGGACAGGGCAGCATCAGCCCCAGCATTTT
TRBD2	TRBV7-2	.	TRBJ2-5	CASSSNSGANQETQYF	TGTGCCAGCAGCTCAAATAGCGGGGCGAATCAAGAGACCCAGTACTTC
TRBD2	TRBV7-8	.	TRBJ2-1	CASSLAVLAGGQVEQFF	TGTGCCAGCAGCTTAGCCGTCCTAGCGGGGGGGCAGGTTGAGCAGTTCTTC
.	TRBV12-5	.	TRBJ2-5	CASGPTGGQEGRETQYF	TGTGCTAGTGGTCCTACCGGAGGGCAAGAGGGACGAGAGACCCAGTACTTC
.	TRBV7-9	.	TRBJ1-2	CASSESIKADGYTF	TGTGCCAGCTCGGAAAGCATCAAGGCGGATGGCTACACCTTC
TRBD1	TRBV16	.	TRBJ1-5	CASSQSRNRGQPQHF	TGTGCCAGCAGCCAATCCCGAAACAGGGGACAGCCCCAGCATTTT
.	TRBV7-9	.	TRBJ1-3	CASSLAVTASSGNTIYF	TGTGCCAGCAGCTTAGCTGTGACAGCCAGCTCTGGAAACACCATATATTTT
.	TRBV10-3	once	TRBJ2-4	CAISRGSERPGLAKNIQYF	TGTGCCATCAGTCGAGGGTCCGAAAGACCGGGTTTAGCCAAAAACATTCAGTACTTC
TRBD2	TRBV11-3	few	TRBJ2-1	CASSPHRTTSGTYNEQFF	TGTGCCAGCAGCCCCCACCGAACGACTAGCGGTACCTACAATGAGCAGTTCTTC
.	TRBV19	.	TRBJ1-1	CASLSWRNTEAFF	TGTGCCAGTCTTAGTTGGAGGAACACTGAAGCTTTCTTT